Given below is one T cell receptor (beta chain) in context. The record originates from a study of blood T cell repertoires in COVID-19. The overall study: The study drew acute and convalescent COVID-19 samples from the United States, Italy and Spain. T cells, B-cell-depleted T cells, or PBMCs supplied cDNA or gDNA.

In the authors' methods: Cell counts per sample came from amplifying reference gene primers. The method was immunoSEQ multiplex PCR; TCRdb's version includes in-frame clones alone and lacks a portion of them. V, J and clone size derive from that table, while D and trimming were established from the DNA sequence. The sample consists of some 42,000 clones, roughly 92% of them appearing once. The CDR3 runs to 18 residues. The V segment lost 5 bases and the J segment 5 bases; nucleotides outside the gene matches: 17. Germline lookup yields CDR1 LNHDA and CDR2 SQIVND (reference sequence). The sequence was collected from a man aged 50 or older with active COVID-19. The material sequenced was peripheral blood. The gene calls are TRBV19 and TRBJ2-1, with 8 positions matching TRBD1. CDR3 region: CASSLSPGTGLMDNEQFF. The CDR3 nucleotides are TGTGCCAGTAGTCTATCCCCTGGGACAGGACTCATGGACAATGAGCAGTTCTTC. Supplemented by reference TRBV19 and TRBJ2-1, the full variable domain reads DGGITQSPKYLFRKEGQNVTLSCEQNLNHDAMYWYRQDPGQGLRLIYYSQIVNDFQKGDIAEGYSVSREKKESFPLTVTSAQKNPTAFYLCASSLSPGTGLMDNEQFFGPGTRLTVL.